Sequencing of this TCR beta chain was carried out in a study of radiotherapy plus CTLA-4 blockade in lung cancer. The CDR3 covers 14 residues. Germline CDR1 SGHNT, CDR2 YENEEA. With 4 bases clipped from V and 5 bases from J, the junction kept 6 bases outside the gene matches. Broader study findings: Some TCR clones had been derived from tumors. These clones expanded in peripheral blood after radiotherapy plus ipilimumab.

The data were produced by immunoSEQ multiplex PCR, yet TCRdb's version contains in-frame clones alone and is incomplete. The data contain about 51,000 clones, 77% of them singletons. The sample holds a few counts of this clone. Its cognate antigen is unknown. This clonotype was obtained from a human donor with non-small cell lung cancer whose response to radiotherapy plus ipilimumab could not be evaluated. The chain has TRBV11-3 and TRBJ1-1; 8 positions agree with TRBD1. The sample was peripheral blood, taken from a patient treated with radiotherapy plus ipilimumab. The CDR3 loop is CASSSRTGNTEAFF. CDR3 bases: TGTGCCAGCAGCTCTCGGACAGGGAATACTGAAGCTTTCTTT.